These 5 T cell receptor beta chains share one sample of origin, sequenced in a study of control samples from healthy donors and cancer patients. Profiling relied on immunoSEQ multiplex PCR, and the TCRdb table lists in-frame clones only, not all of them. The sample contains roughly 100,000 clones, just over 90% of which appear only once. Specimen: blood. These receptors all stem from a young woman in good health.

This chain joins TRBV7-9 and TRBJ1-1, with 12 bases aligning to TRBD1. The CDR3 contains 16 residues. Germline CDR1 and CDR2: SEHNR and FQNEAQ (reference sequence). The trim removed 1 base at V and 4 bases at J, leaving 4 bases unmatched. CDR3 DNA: TGTGCCAGCAGCTTAGGGGACAGGGGGCCGGGCACTGAAGCTTTCTTT. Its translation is CASSLGDRGPGTEAFF.

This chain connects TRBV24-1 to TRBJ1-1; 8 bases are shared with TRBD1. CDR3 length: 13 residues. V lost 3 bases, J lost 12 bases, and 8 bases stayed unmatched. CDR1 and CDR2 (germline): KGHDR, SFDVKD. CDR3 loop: CATSDGTGRGTFF. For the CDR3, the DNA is TGTGCCACCAGTGATGGGACAGGTCGGGGGACTTTCTTT.

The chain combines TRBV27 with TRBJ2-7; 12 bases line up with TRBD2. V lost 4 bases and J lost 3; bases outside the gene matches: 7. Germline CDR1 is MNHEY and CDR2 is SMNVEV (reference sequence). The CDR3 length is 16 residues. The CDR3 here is CASSSLAGGPFYEQYF. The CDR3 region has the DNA TGTGCCAGCAGTTCCCTAGCGGGAGGGCCGTTCTACGAGCAGTACTTC.

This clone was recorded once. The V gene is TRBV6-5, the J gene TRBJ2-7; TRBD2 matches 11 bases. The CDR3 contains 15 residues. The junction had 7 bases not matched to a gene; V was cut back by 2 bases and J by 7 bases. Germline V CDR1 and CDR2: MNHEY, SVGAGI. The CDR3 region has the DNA TGTGCCAGCAGTTACACTAGCGGGGGTGCGGGGGAGCAGTACTTC. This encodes CASSYTSGGAGEQYF.

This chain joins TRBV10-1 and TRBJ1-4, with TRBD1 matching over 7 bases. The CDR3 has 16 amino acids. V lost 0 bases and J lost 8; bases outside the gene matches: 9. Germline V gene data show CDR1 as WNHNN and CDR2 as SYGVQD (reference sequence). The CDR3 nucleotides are TGCGCCAGCAGTGAGTCGACAGGGCGAGGAAGAGAAAAACTGTTTTTT. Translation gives CASSESTGRGREKLFF.